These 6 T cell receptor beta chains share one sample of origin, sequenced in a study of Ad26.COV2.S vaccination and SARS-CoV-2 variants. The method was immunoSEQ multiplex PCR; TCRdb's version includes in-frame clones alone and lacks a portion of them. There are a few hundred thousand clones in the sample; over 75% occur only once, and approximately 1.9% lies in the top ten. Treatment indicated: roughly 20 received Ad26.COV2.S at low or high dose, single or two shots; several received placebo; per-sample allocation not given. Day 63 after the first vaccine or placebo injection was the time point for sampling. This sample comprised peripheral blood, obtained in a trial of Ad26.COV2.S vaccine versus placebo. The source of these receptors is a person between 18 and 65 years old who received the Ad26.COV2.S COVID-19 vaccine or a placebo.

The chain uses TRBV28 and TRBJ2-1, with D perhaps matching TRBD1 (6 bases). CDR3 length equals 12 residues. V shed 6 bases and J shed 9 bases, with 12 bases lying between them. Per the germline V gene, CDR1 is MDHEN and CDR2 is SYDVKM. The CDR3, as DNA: TGTGCCAGCAGGTTACAGGGAACTGAGCAGTTCTTC. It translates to CASRLQGTEQFF. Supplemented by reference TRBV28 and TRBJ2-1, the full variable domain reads DVKVTQSSRYLVKRTGEKVFLECVQDMDHENMFWYRQDPGLGLRLIYFSYDVKMKEKGDIPEGYSVSREKKERFSLILESASTNQTSMYLCASRLQGTEQFFGPGTRLTVL.

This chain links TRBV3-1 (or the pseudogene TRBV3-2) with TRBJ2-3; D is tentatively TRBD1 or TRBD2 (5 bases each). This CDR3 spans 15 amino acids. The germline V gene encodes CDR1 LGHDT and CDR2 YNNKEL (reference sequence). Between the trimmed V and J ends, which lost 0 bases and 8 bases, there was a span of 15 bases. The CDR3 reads CASSQDGPAGTTQYF. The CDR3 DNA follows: TGTGCCAGCAGCCAAGATGGTCCGGCAGGGACTACGCAGTATTTT.

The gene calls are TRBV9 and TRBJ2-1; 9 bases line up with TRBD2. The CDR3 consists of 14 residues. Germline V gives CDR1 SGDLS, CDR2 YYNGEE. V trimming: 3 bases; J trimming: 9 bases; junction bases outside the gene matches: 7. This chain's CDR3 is CASSAVAGAAEQFF. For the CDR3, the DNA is TGTGCCAGCAGCGCAGTAGCGGGAGCGGCTGAGCAGTTCTTC.

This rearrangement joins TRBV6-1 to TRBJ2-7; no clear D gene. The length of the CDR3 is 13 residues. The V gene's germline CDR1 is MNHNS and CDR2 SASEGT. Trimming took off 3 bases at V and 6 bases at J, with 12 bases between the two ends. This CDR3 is CASSERYMGEQYF. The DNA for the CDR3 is TGTGCCAGCAGTGAGAGGTATATGGGCGAGCAGTACTTC.

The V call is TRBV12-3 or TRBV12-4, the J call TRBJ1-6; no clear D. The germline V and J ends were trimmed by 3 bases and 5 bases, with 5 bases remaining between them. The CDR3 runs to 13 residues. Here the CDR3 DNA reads TGTGCCAGCAGTTTGACAAATAATTCACCCCTCCACTTT. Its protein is CASSLTNNSPLHF.

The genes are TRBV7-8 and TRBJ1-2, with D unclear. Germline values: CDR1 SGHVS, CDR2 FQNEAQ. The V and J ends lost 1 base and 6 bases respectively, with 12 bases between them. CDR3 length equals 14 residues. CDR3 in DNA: TGTGCCAGCAGCTTAGTCCTGGGTGGGGATGGCTACACCTTC. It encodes CASSLVLGGDGYTF.